A selection of T cell receptor beta chains follows, all from one sample in a study of blood T cells in healthy people across ages. TCRdb re-derived calls from the 5' RACE reads in MiXCR, one entry per CDR3 protein. The repertoire holds more than 700,000 distinct CDR3 sequences, roughly 50% seen once, with approximately 40% in the top ten. Sequenced: blood. The receptors come from a man of 80 years or more in good health. CDR3s include the opening cysteine and the closing phenylalanine or tryptophan. A D gene is named only where the DNA matches it firmly. Clone size is given for some rows only: seen once, a few or many times, or a class if the clone is expanded.

-	few	TRBV29-1	TRBJ1-2	TGCAGCGTTGACGCCGCGATGAATTGGGGTTATGGCTACACCTTC	CSVDAAMNWGYGYTF
-	-	TRBV10-3	TRBJ1-4	TGTGCCATCAGTGAAGGGGGGTTCGGTGAAAAACCGTTTTTT	CAISEGGFGEKPFF
-	-	TRBV7-9	TRBJ1-4	TGTGCCAGCAGCTCCTCCGGGTCCCTTAATGAAAAACTGTTTTTT	CASSSSGSLNEKLFF
TRBD2	-	TRBV20-1	TRBJ2-1	TGCAGTGCTAGATCCGAAAGGGGGGGACTAGCGGGGAATGAGCAGTTCTTC	CSARSERGGLAGNEQFF
TRBD1	few	TRBV29-1	TRBJ2-3	TGCAGCGTTGAAGAAGGGGACAGGGGCCACAGATACGCGTATTTT	CSVEEGDRGHRYAYF
TRBD1	-	TRBV7-2	TRBJ2-5	TGTGCCAGCAGCTTCGGACAGGGGGACAGGGAGCAGTACTTC	CASSFGQGDREQYF
TRBD2	-	TRBV2	TRBJ2-3	TGTGCCAGCAGTGGATTAGGACTAGCGGGGGATACGCAGTATTTT	CASSGLGLAGDTQYF
-	few	TRBV28	TRBJ2-5	TGTGCCACCATGGGCCAGATCGACGGGACCCAGTACTTC	CATMGQIDGTQYF
-	-	TRBV2	TRBJ2-1	TGTGCCAGCCGAGACCTAAGGAGTGGTGAGCAGTTCTTC	CASRDLRSGEQFF
-	few	TRBV27	TRBJ1-2	TGTGCCAGCAGCCTACTACAGGATCCAAGCTATGGCTACACCTTC	CASSLLQDPSYGYTF
TRBD1	-	TRBV20-1	TRBJ1-4	TGCAGTGCTAGGGACAGGGGTCATGAAAAACTGTTTTTT	CSARDRGHEKLFF
-	-	TRBV6-5	TRBJ1-1	TGTGCCAGCAGTTACTTCGTGGGCAGTTACACTGAAGCTTTCTTT	CASSYFVGSYTEAFF
-	many	TRBV5-1	TRBJ2-5	TGCGCCAGCAGCTTCTACGAGACCCAGTACTTC	CASSFYETQYF
-	-	TRBV6-5	TRBJ2-2	TGTGCCAGCAGTACACTTCCGAACACCGGGGAGCTGTTTTTT	CASSTLPNTGELFF
-	few	TRBV9	TRBJ2-4	TGTGCCAGCTTTGGGATCGTGGGGGCCAAAAACATTCAGTACTTC	CASFGIVGAKNIQYF